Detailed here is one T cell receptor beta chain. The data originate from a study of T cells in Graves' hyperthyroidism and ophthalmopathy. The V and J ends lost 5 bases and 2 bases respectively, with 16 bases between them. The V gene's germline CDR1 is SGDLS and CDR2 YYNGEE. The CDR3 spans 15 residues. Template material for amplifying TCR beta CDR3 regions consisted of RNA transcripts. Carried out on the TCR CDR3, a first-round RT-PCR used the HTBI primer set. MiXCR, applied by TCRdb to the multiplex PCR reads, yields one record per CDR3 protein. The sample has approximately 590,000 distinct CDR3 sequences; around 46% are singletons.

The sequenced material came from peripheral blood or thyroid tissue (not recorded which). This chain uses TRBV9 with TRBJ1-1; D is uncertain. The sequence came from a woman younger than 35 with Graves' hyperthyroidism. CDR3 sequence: CASSAPLMGNTEAFF. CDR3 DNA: TGTGCCAGCAGTGCGCCACTTATGGGCAACACTGAAGCTTTCTTT.